Listed here are 5 T cell receptor beta chains from one sample, sequenced in a study of blood T cell repertoires in COVID-19 (dated by TCRdb to the early 2020s). The library was generated by the immunoSEQ multiplex PCR assay. TCRdb carries this immuneACCESS record with in-frame sequences only. Its versions omit some clonotypes, under half of them owing to an unresolved V gene in the studies checked, with the rest unexplained. This sample gives some 80,000 clones in total; 85% of them show up just once. The ten biggest clones cover roughly 18% of the sample. The sequencing input was peripheral blood. All receptors come from a man older than 75 with active or convalescent COVID-19.

The genes are TRBV28 and TRBJ1-1, with 9 bases aligning to TRBD1. The CDR3 is 15 amino acids. V gave up 6 bases and J gave up 3 bases; unmatched junction bases: 8. The V gene's germline CDR1 is MDHEN and CDR2 SYDVKM. The CDR3 nucleotides are TGTGCCAGCAGGTACCGGGACAGGGATCACACTGAAGCTTTCTTT. This codes for CASRYRDRDHTEAFF.

This chain links TRBV25-1 with TRBJ2-1; D might be TRBD2 (6 bases). CDR3 length equals 13 residues. The V gene lost 6 bases and the J gene lost 6 bases, with 12 bases spanning the gap. Germline assignment: CDR1 MGHDK and CDR2 SYGVNS. The CDR3 reads CASRGWRGNEQFF. The CDR3 nucleotides read TGTGCCAGCAGGGGGTGGAGGGGCAATGAGCAGTTCTTC. The full variable domain, rest sourced from reference TRBV25-1 and TRBJ2-1, is EADIYQTPRYLVIGTGKKITLECSQTMGHDKMYWYQQDPGMELHLIHYSYGVNSTEKGDLSSESTVSRIRTEHFPLTLESARPSHTSQYLCASRGWRGNEQFFGPGTRLTVL.

The J gene is TRBJ2-3, the V gene TRBV10-2; 7 positions agree with TRBD2. Germline assignment: CDR1 WSHSY and CDR2 SAAADI. V shed 6 bases, J shed 2 bases, and the junction held 5 bases outside the gene matches. The CDR3 extends over 14 amino acids. CDR3 nucleotides: TGCGCCAGCAGGGCTAGCGGAAACACAGATACGCAGTATTTT. Its translation: CASRASGNTDTQYF.

This sequence joins TRBV2 and TRBJ1-1; D is unclear. Germline V gives CDR1 SNHLY, CDR2 FYNNEI. The germline V and J ends were trimmed by 8 bases and 0 bases, with 10 bases remaining between them. This CDR3 has 13 amino acids. The CDR3 loop is CASWPIMNTEAFF. CDR3 nucleotides: TGTGCCAGCTGGCCGATTATGAACACTGAAGCTTTCTTT.

The chain couples TRBV5-1 to TRBJ2-3, with 12 bases that match TRBD2. The V gene end was trimmed by 3 bases and the J gene end by 4 bases; junction bases not matched to a gene: 6. The CDR3 length is 16 residues. The germline gives CDR1 SGHRS, CDR2 YFSETQ. CDR3 sequence: CASSYASGRAADTQYF. The CDR3 DNA sequence: TGCGCCAGCAGCTACGCTAGCGGGAGGGCCGCAGATACGCAGTATTTT.